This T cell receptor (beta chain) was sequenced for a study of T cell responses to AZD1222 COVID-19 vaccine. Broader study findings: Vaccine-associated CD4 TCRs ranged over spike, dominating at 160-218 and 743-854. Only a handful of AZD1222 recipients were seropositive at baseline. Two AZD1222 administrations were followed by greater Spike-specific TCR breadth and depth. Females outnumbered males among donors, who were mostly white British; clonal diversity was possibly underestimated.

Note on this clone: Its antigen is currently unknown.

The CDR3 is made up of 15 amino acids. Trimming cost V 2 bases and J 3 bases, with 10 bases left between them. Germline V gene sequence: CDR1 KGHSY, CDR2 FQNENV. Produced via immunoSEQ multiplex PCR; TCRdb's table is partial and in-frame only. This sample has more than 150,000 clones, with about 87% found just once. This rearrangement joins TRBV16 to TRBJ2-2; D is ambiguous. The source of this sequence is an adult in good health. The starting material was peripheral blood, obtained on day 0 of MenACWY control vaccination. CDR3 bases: TGTGCCAGCAGCCAAGGCGGCAGCTACACCGGGGAGCTGTTTTTT. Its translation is CASSQGGSYTGELFF.